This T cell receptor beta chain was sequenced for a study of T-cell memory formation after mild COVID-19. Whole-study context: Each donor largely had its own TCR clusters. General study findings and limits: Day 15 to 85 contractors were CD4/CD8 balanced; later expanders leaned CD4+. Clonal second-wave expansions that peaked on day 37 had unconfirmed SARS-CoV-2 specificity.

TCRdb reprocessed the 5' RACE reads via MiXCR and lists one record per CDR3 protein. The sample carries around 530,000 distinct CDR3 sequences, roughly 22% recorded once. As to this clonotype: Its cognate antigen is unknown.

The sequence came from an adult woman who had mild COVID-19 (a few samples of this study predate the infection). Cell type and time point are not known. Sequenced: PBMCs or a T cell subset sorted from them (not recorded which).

Here the CDR3 reads CASSANYNEQFF. The CDR3 nucleotides are TGCGCCAGCAGCGCAAACTACAATGAGCAGTTCTTC. V gene TRBV4-1 combines with J gene TRBJ2-1; D remains unclear. Deletions cut 5 bases from V and 3 bases from J, with 5 bases between. This CDR3 is 12 amino acids long. Germline CDR1 MGHRA, CDR2 YSYEKL.